The 17 T cell receptor beta chains below were found in one sample sequenced in a study of blood T cell repertoires in COVID-19. Assay used: immunoSEQ multiplex PCR; TCRdb lists only in-frame clones, some missing. The table has around 170,000 clones, 86% seen once; the top ten hold over 7%. Material: PBMCs or T cells enriched from blood (not recorded which). These receptors all come from a woman aged 25 to 45 who had recovered from COVID-19.

This rearrangement joins TRBV2 to TRBJ2-1, with TRBD1 identical over 7 bases. Trimming took 3 bases from V and 2 from J; bases not matched to a gene: 1. CDR3 length equals 14 residues. Germline CDR1 SNHLY, CDR2 FYNNEI. The CDR3 DNA reads TGTGCCAGCAGTGAGGGACAGACCTACAATGAGCAGTTCTTC. This translates into CASSEGQTYNEQFF.

The J gene is TRBJ2-2, the V gene TRBV6-2 or TRBV6-3; perhaps TRBD2 as D (5 bases). Germline V gives CDR1 MNHEY, CDR2 SVGEGT. This CDR3 comprises 14 residues. The V and J ends lost 6 bases and 5 bases respectively, with 13 bases between them. CDR3 amino acids: CASSLEGPTGELFF. Written as DNA, the CDR3 is TGTGCCAGCAGCTTAGAGGGTCCGACCGGGGAGCTGTTTTTT.

The V gene is TRBV6-5, the J gene TRBJ1-1, with D hard to call. CDR1 and CDR2 (germline): MNHEY, SVGAGI. This CDR3 is built from 13 residues. Trimming cost V 0 bases and J 4 bases, with 6 bases left between them. For the CDR3, the DNA is TGTGCCAGCAGTTACTCGAGCGCCACTGAAGCTTTCTTT. Translation: CASSYSSATEAFF.

This clone was detected only once. The CDR3 here is CASSYDRGTYGYTF. The CDR3 nucleotides read TGCGCCAGCAGCTACGACAGGGGGACCTATGGCTACACCTTC. V is TRBV4-1 and J is TRBJ1-2, with 9 bases fitting TRBD1. CDR3 length: 14 residues. Germline V gives CDR1 MGHRA, CDR2 YSYEKL. The trim removed 5 bases at V and 4 bases at J, leaving 5 bases unmatched.

This chain connects TRBV6-5 to TRBJ2-7; no clear D. This CDR3 has 13 amino acids. The germline V gene encodes CDR1 MNHEY and CDR2 SVGAGI. V shed 2 bases and J shed 3 bases, with 8 bases lying between them. The CDR3 reads CASSYGQNYEQYF. The CDR3 DNA sequence: TGTGCCAGCAGTTACGGGCAGAACTACGAGCAGTACTTC.

V is TRBV6-6 and J is TRBJ1-5; 7 bases map to TRBD1. Germline lookup yields CDR1 MNHNY and CDR2 SVGAGI (reference sequence). V lost 5 bases, J lost 1 base, and 5 bases stayed unmatched. The CDR3 is 15 residues long. CDR3 protein: CASSDRAVSNQPQHF. CDR3 coding DNA: TGTGCCAGCAGTGACAGGGCGGTCAGCAATCAGCCCCAGCATTTT.

This chain links TRBV7-9 with TRBJ1-2; maybe TRBD1 (5 bases). Trimming shortened V by 1 base and J by 7 bases, and 16 bases separated the two germline ends. This CDR3 spans 15 amino acids. Per the germline V gene, CDR1 is SEHNR and CDR2 is FQNEAQ (reference sequence). The CDR3 DNA reads TGTGCCAGCAGCTTAGTAGGGGTTGCAGGGTTTGGCTACACCTTC. Protein: CASSLVGVAGFGYTF.

The CDR3: CASSSGTAPYEQYF. In nucleotides, the CDR3 is TGTGCCAGCAGTTCCGGGACAGCCCCCTACGAGCAGTACTTC. The chain combines TRBV5-4 with TRBJ2-7; 7 bases fit TRBD1. Unmatched junction bases numbered 7, after V lost 5 bases and J lost 2 bases. CDR1 is SGHNT and CDR2 is YYREEE in the germline V gene (reference sequence). CDR3 size: 14 residues. The full variable domain, completed using reference TRBV5-4 and TRBJ2-7, is ETGVTQSPTHLIKTRGQQVTLRCSSQSGHNTVSWYQQALGQGPQFIFQYYREEENGRGNFPPRFSGLQFPNYSSELNVNALELDDSALYLCASSSGTAPYEQYFGPGTRLTVT.

This chain uses TRBV6-5 with TRBJ2-7; 12 bases map to TRBD1. V shed 7 bases, J shed 4 bases, and the junction held 8 bases outside the gene matches. CDR3 length: 15 residues. Germline V CDR1 and CDR2: MNHEY, SVGAGI. DNA for the CDR3: TGTGCCAGCATGCTCCGGGACAGGGGGCAATACGAGCAGTACTTC. Its protein is CASMLRDRGQYEQYF.

The chain employs TRBV19 and TRBJ1-6; a weak D match, TRBD1 (6 bases). CDR1 and CDR2 from the germline V gene are LNHDA and SQIVND (reference sequence). The CDR3 sequence is 15 residues long. The germline V and J ends were trimmed by 5 bases and 7 bases, with 15 bases remaining between them. CDR3 amino acids: CASSLRQARNSPLHF. The CDR3 DNA reads TGTGCCAGTAGTCTCAGACAGGCACGAAATTCACCCCTCCACTTT.

The V call is TRBV11-3, the J call TRBJ2-5, with 8 nucleotides matching TRBD1. CDR1 SGHNT and CDR2 YENEEA come from the germline V gene. The CDR3 runs 16 residues. The J segment lost 7 bases and the V segment lost 4 bases, leaving 14 bases of the junction unmatched. This chain's CDR3 is CASSSSGGLFYGTQYF. The CDR3 DNA sequence: TGTGCCAGCAGCTCGTCAGGGGGCTTATTCTACGGGACCCAGTACTTC.

This sequence joins TRBV27 and TRBJ2-1; 11 positions agree with TRBD2. The CDR3 totals 17 residues. Germline V gene lookup returns CDR1 MNHEY and CDR2 SMNVEV (reference sequence). V gave up 5 bases and J gave up 9 bases; unmatched junction bases: 15. The CDR3 nucleotides read TGTGCCAGCAGTCTAACAACGCCGGGACTAGCGGCTGGTGAGCAGTTCTTC. Translating gives CASSLTTPGLAAGEQFF.

The chain recombines TRBV7-2 with TRBJ1-5, with D perhaps TRBD1 (5 bases). The CDR3 runs to 16 residues. The germline gives CDR1 SGHTA, CDR2 FQGNSA. Trimming took off 2 bases at V and 2 bases at J, with 13 bases between the two ends. DNA for the CDR3: TGTGCCAGCAGCTTACGCGGGGGAATGGGCAATCAGCCCCAGCATTTT. Translation gives CASSLRGGMGNQPQHF.

This chain connects TRBV6-5 to TRBJ2-3; a possible D gene is TRBD1 (6 bases). Per the germline V gene, CDR1 is MNHEY and CDR2 is SVGAGI. CDR3 length: 14 residues. Trimming shortened V by 6 bases and J by 4 bases, and 14 bases separated the two germline ends. CDR3 DNA: TGTGCCAGCAGGGACAGTCGGATCCCAGATACGCAGTATTTT. This codes for CASRDSRIPDTQYF.

The chain combines TRBV10-1 with TRBJ2-7; 9 bases match TRBD1. Losses at the gene ends were 6 bases for V and 2 bases for J; bases not matched to a gene: 5. Germline V lookup: CDR1 WNHNN, CDR2 SYGVQD (reference sequence). The CDR3 runs to 14 residues. CDR3 bases: TGCGCCAGCAGGAAGGGACAGGGTCCCTACGAGCAGTACTTC. It codes for CASRKGQGPYEQYF.

The chain is built from TRBV29-1 and TRBJ2-7, with TRBD1 identical over 9 bases. CDR1 SQVTM and CDR2 ANQGSEA come from the germline V gene. Trimming cost V 5 bases and J 6 bases; bases outside gene matches: 11. The CDR3 sequence is 14 residues long. The CDR3 coding sequence is TGCAGCGTTATCCGGGACAGGGTATCTGGCGAGCAGTACTTC. Its protein is CSVIRDRVSGEQYF.

The chain combines TRBV5-6 with TRBJ2-7, with D uncertain. The CDR3 contains 14 residues. Trimming took off 5 bases at V and 1 base at J, with 13 bases between the two ends. Germline V gene data show CDR1 as SGHDT and CDR2 as YYEEEE. The CDR3 nucleotides are TGTGCCAGCAGTTTTTCCGGGTCTTCCTACGAGCAGTACTTC. Translation gives CASSFSGSSYEQYF.